The rows below give T cell receptor beta chains drawn from one sample of a study of vaccination and CD4 T cells after COVID-19. No antigen is known for these receptors. TCRdb used MiXCR to reprocess the PCR reads, holding one entry per CDR3 protein. The table lists some 11,000 distinct CDR3 sequences, 69% of them singletons. Material for sequencing was CD4+ T cells from blood, cultured in vitro. Every receptor here comes from a human donor who had recovered from COVID-19. Both conserved end residues are part of each CDR3. The D gene is left open where the match is weak. Not all rows give a size; the values are once, few, many and, for expanded clones, a class.

clone_size | d_call | j_call | v_call | cdr3_nt | cdr3_aa
. | TRBD1 | TRBJ2-7 | TRBV7-2 | TGTGCCAGCAGCTATTGGGGGACAGGGGTGAACGAGCAGTACTTC | CASSYWGTGVNEQYF
. | . | TRBJ1-1 | TRBV20-1 | TGCAGTGCTAGTCGGGGTACGAGAGCTGAAGCTTTCTTT | CSASRGTRAEAFF
. | . | TRBJ1-5 | TRBV28 | TGTGCCAGCAGTTTAGCCGGTGATGGCAATCAGCCCCAGCATTTT | CASSLAGDGNQPQHF
. | . | TRBJ1-5 | TRBV2 | TGTGCCAGCAGTGAACAGGGCGGCAATCAGCCCCAGCATTTT | CASSEQGGNQPQHF
. | TRBD1 | TRBJ2-5 | TRBV7-2 | TGTGCCAGCAGCAAGGGACAGCAACCAGAGACCCAGTACTTC | CASSKGQQPETQYF
. | TRBD2 | TRBJ2-3 | TRBV27 | TGTGCCAGCAGTGCATTCGCCTACCGGACTAGCGGGAGCGCAAGCACAGATACGCAGTATTTT | CASSAFAYRTSGSASTDTQYF
once | TRBD2 | TRBJ2-7 | TRBV27 | TGTGCCAGCATTCTCGGAGCGGGGGGGCCCGGAGTCTACGAGCAGTACTTC | CASILGAGGPGVYEQYF
. | TRBD1 | TRBJ2-3 | TRBV6-1 | TGTGCCAGCACCGAGGGGGCCCTAAACACAGATACGCAGTATTTT | CASTEGALNTDTQYF
. | TRBD2 | TRBJ2-3 | TRBV7-9 | TGTGCCAGCAGCATTAGCGGGGCCCCAGCAGATACGCAGTATTTT | CASSISGAPADTQYF
. | TRBD1 | TRBJ1-2 | TRBV2 | TGTGCCCGAGGACAGGGAAACTATGGCTACACCTTC | CARGQGNYGYTF
. | TRBD2 | TRBJ2-7 | TRBV6-1 | TGTGCCAGCAGCCCTCGACTAGCGGGCTCCTACGAGCAGTACTTC | CASSPRLAGSYEQYF
. | . | TRBJ2-5 | TRBV7-9 | TGTGCCAGCAGCCCCTTGGTGACCCAGTACTTC | CASSPLVTQYF
few | TRBD2 | TRBJ2-1 | TRBV27 | TGTGCCAGCAGTCCAGGCGGGAGAAGGTCCTACAATGAGCAGTTCTTC | CASSPGGRRSYNEQFF
. | . | TRBJ1-5 | TRBV12-3/TRBV12-4 | TGTGCCAGCAGTTTACGCACAGGTCCTAGCAATCCCCAGCATTTT | CASSLRTGPSNPQHF
few | TRBD2 | TRBJ2-1 | TRBV6-1 | TGTGCCAGCAGTAAGTCGGGGGCGGGAGGGCCAAGTGAGCAGTTCTTC | CASSKSGAGGPSEQFF
medium-sized | . | TRBJ1-2 | TRBV30 | TGTGCCTGGATCCAGGCTTCTAACTATGGCTACACCTTC | CAWIQASNYGYTF
. | . | TRBJ2-2 | TRBV24-1 | TGTGCCACCAGTGATTGGACTGGCGGGAACACCGGGGAGCTGTTTTTT | CATSDWTGGNTGELFF
few | TRBD1 | TRBJ1-1 | TRBV7-9 | TGTGCCAGCATAGAAATGACAGGGGACGAAGCTTTCTTT | CASIEMTGDEAFF
. | . | TRBJ1-2 | TRBV6-2/TRBV6-3 | TGTGCCAGCAGGGACATATCCAACTATGGCTACACCTTC | CASRDISNYGYTF
. | TRBD2 | TRBJ2-5 | TRBV6-2/TRBV6-3 | TGTGCCAGCAGTCGACTAGCGGGAGGGGGGATACAAGAGACCCAGTACTTC | CASSRLAGGGIQETQYF
few | . | TRBJ2-2 | TRBV19 | TGTGCCAGTAGTATCGGCAGGGTGAACACCGGGGAGCTGTTTTTT | CASSIGRVNTGELFF
. | TRBD1 | TRBJ1-3 | TRBV20-1 | TGCAGTGCTACTAAAGACAGGGACTCTGGAAACACCATATATTTT | CSATKDRDSGNTIYF
. | . | TRBJ1-3 | TRBV27 | TGTGCCAGCAGTTCCAGGGCTGGAAACACCATATATTTT | CASSSRAGNTIYF
once | TRBD1 | TRBJ1-6 | TRBV12-3/TRBV12-4 | TGTGCCAGCAGTTTAGGGACAGGGGGCCGGAATTCACCCCTCCACTTT | CASSLGTGGRNSPLHF
. | TRBD1 | TRBJ1-2 | TRBV28 | TGTGCCAGCGGGGGGCCCCGTGCACAGGGGGTCGGCTATGGCTACACCTTC | CASGGPRAQGVGYGYTF
few | . | TRBJ1-5 | TRBV20-1 | TGCAGTGCTAGGTCCCACAGCCTGAATCAGCCCCAGCATTTT | CSARSHSLNQPQHF
few | TRBD1 | TRBJ2-2 | TRBV20-1 | TGCAGTGCTAGAAGGACAGGGGGCACCGGGGAGCTGTTTTTT | CSARRTGGTGELFF
few | . | TRBJ1-4 | TRBV7-2 | TGTGCCAGCAGCCTCCGGGGGGGGAATGAAAAACTGTTTTTT | CASSLRGGNEKLFF
few | . | TRBJ1-1 | TRBV23-1 | TGCGCCAGCAGTCAATCGAAACGCCCGCGCACTGAAGCTTTCTTT | CASSQSKRPRTEAFF
. | TRBD1 | TRBJ2-7 | TRBV7-9 | TGTGCCAGCAGCCCGGACAGGGTTTCCTACGAGCAGTACTTC | CASSPDRVSYEQYF
. | TRBD2 | TRBJ2-1 | TRBV24-1 | TGTGCCACCAGTGATCTATCGGGAGGGCTCAATGAGCAGTTCTTC | CATSDLSGGLNEQFF
. | . | TRBJ2-3 | TRBV20-1 | TGCAGTGCTAGAGGGGGTCCATACACAGATACGCAGTATTTT | CSARGGPYTDTQYF
. | TRBD1 | TRBJ2-7 | TRBV6-2/TRBV6-3 | TGTGCCAGCAGACTATTACCCGGGACAGGGCACTTCTACGAGCAGTACTTC | CASRLLPGTGHFYEQYF
. | TRBD1 | TRBJ1-1 | TRBV6-1 | TGTGCCAGCAGCCAGGGACAGGGACAAGGAGCTTTCTTT | CASSQGQGQGAFF
once | . | TRBJ1-2 | TRBV3-1 | TGTGCCAGCAGCCACGGGGACTCCGGCCGCTATGGCTACACCTTC | CASSHGDSGRYGYTF
. | TRBD2 | TRBJ2-7 | TRBV7-2 | TGTGCCAGCAGCTTAGGACGAGCGGGGAGAGAGCAGTACTTC | CASSLGRAGREQYF
. | . | TRBJ2-5 | TRBV7-9 | TGTGCCAGCAGCTTAATGGGTCGGTTCGTCCAAGAGACCCAGTACTTC | CASSLMGRFVQETQYF